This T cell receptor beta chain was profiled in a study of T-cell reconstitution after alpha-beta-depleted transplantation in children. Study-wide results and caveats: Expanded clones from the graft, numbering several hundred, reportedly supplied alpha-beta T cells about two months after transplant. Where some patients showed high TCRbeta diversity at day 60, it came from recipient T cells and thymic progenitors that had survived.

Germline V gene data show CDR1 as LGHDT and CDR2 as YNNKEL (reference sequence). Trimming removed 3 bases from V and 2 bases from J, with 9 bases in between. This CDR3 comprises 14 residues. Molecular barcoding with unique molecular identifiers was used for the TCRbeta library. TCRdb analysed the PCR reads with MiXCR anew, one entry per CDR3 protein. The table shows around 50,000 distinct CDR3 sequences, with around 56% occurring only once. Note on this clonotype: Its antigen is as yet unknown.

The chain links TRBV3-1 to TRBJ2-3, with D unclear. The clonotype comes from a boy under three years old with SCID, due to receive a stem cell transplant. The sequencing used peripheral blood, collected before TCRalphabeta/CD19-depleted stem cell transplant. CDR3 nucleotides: TGTGCCAGCAGCCACCCTGGGCCCACAGATACGCAGTATTTT. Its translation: CASSHPGPTDTQYF.